The 13 T cell receptor beta chains in this list originate from one sample, sequenced in a study of T cells in Graves' hyperthyroidism and ophthalmopathy. RNA transcripts served as the template for amplifying TCR beta CDR3 regions. With the HTBI primer set, the TCR CDR3 went through a first round of RT-PCR. A single record per CDR3 protein comes from TCRdb applying MiXCR to the multiplex PCR reads. The sample yields 400,000 to 550,000 distinct CDR3 sequences, approximately 25% seen once. The sample was blood. The receptors here all came from a woman in her twenties or thirties with Graves' ophthalmopathy.

The chain links TRBV12-3 or TRBV12-4 to TRBJ1-5, with TRBD1 identical over 9 bases. This CDR3 is 14 amino acids long. J was trimmed by 3 bases and V by 9 bases; bases with no gene match: 6. In DNA form, the CDR3 reads TGTGCCAGTGGGGACAGGGCGACCAATCAGCCCCAGCATTTT. Its translation: CASGDRATNQPQHF.

V gene TRBV27 combines with J gene TRBJ2-7; 7 bases are shared with TRBD2. V dropped 3 bases and J dropped 1; count of bases not matched to a gene: 9. This CDR3 is built from 16 residues. Germline V CDR1 and CDR2: MNHEY, SMNVEV (reference sequence). CDR3 DNA sequence: TGTGCCAGCAGTTTGGGGGTGGGAGGGCGATCCTACGAGCAGTACTTC. It encodes CASSLGVGGRSYEQYF.

This clonotype was counted at least ten times. The V call is TRBV7-9, the J call TRBJ1-2; D is ambiguous. This CDR3 is built from 13 residues. Deletions cut 0 bases from V and 1 base from J, with 3 bases between. Germline-derived CDR1 and CDR2 are SEHNR and FQNEAQ (reference sequence). The CDR3 loop is CASSLALNYGYTF. DNA of the CDR3: TGTGCCAGCAGCTTAGCCCTTAACTATGGCTACACCTTC.

The genes are TRBV7-3 and TRBJ1-5; 7 bases match TRBD1. The CDR3 contains 15 residues. Germline V lookup: CDR1 SGHTA, CDR2 FQGTGA. V shed 2 bases and J 0 bases; nucleotides not matched to a gene: 1. As DNA, the CDR3 is TGTGCCAGCAGCTTACAGGGGGGTAGCAATCAGCCCCAGCATTTT. Amino acids: CASSLQGGSNQPQHF.

The rearrangement links TRBV20-1 to TRBJ2-2; D possibly corresponds to TRBD2 (6 bases). This CDR3 region has 17 residues. The V gene lost 3 bases and the J gene lost 6 bases, with 23 bases spanning the gap. Germline-derived CDR1 and CDR2 are DFQATT and SNEGSKA (reference sequence). CDR3 region: CSARGRIAPNRAGELFF. For the CDR3, the DNA is TGCAGTGCTAGGGGGAGGATTGCGCCAAATAGAGCCGGGGAGCTGTTTTTT.

In this sample, this clonotype turned up many times. The chain is built from TRBV6-2 or TRBV6-3 and TRBJ2-7, with 7 nucleotides matching TRBD1. This CDR3 contains 13 residues. Germline trimming cut 6 bases from V and 7 bases from J; bases unmatched to any gene: 9. Germline V gives CDR1 MNHEY, CDR2 SVGEGT. CDR3 loop: CASRLFGTDEQYF. In DNA form, the CDR3 reads TGTGCCAGCAGACTTTTCGGGACAGATGAGCAGTACTTC.

The chain joins TRBV6-1 to TRBJ1-2; TRBD1 matches 8 bases. Germline V CDR1 and CDR2: MNHNS, SASEGT. The CDR3 covers 14 residues. V was pared by 6 bases and J by 5 bases, with 8 bases of the junction left unmatched. The DNA of the CDR3 is TGTGCCAGCAGGGTGGGACAGGTATTATATGGCTACACCTTC. Translation gives CASRVGQVLYGYTF.

There are many counts of this clonotype. The genes are TRBV20-1 and TRBJ1-2; the D is unclear. This CDR3 contains 12 residues. The germline CDR1 and CDR2 sequences are DFQATT and SNEGSKA (reference sequence). The ends were cut back, 5 bases at V and 1 base at J, with 8 bases in the middle. The CDR3 bases are TGCAGTGCTTCTCCGCGTAACTATGGCTACACCTTC. It translates to CSASPRNYGYTF.

This clonotype came up many times. J is TRBJ1-1 and V is TRBV29-1; D remains ambiguous. The germline V gene encodes CDR1 SQVTM and CDR2 ANQGSEA. The CDR3 covers 14 residues. V was clipped by 2 bases and J by 2 bases, with 12 bases between them. CDR3 amino acids: CSVEWGRSNTEAFF. The CDR3 nucleotides are TGCAGCGTTGAATGGGGAAGAAGTAACACTGAAGCTTTCTTT.

This clonotype was seen only a few times. The CDR3 DNA reads as TGTGCCATCAGAGCCTCCGGGACAGGGTTCAATCAGCCCCAGCATTTT. Its protein product is CAIRASGTGFNQPQHF. The J gene is TRBJ1-5, the V gene TRBV10-3; 9 bases are a match to TRBD1. V was clipped by 6 bases and J by 3 bases; unmatched bases: 9. There are 16 residues in the CDR3. From germline, CDR1 is ENHRY and CDR2 SYGVKD.

This clonotype showed up many times. The J gene is TRBJ2-5, the V gene TRBV14; 10 bases line up with TRBD1. CDR1 SGHDN and CDR2 FVKESK come from the germline V gene. J was trimmed by 6 bases and V by 4 bases; bases with no gene match: 8. CDR3 length: 15 residues. CDR3 in amino acids: CASSRIQDRGKTQYF. CDR3 bases: TGTGCCAGCAGCCGTATACAGGACAGGGGGAAGACCCAGTACTTC.

This clonotype occurred a few times. This chain links TRBV6-1 with TRBJ2-7; 11 bases match TRBD1. The germline gives CDR1 MNHNS, CDR2 SASEGT. The CDR3 is 15 amino acids. V gave up 9 bases and J gave up 3 bases; unmatched junction bases: 10. In DNA form, the CDR3 reads TGTGCCAGGCGGGACAGGGGGGATAGAGGCTACGAGCAGTACTTC. Its protein is CARRDRGDRGYEQYF.

This clonotype was observed at least ten times. This chain connects TRBV15 to TRBJ1-2, with 7 bases lining up with TRBD1. The CDR3 runs 16 residues. Trimming cost V 1 base and J 4 bases; bases outside gene matches: 9. Germline V gives CDR1 LNHNV, CDR2 YYDKDF (reference sequence). Here the CDR3 DNA reads TGTGCCACCAGCAGAGTACGGGACAGCCTACTCTATGGCTACACCTTC. Translated, it gives CATSRVRDSLLYGYTF. The whole variable domain, remainder taken from reference TRBV15 and TRBJ1-2, is DAMVIQNPRYQVTQFGKPVTLSCSQTLNHNVMYWYQQKSSQAPKLLFHYYDKDFNNEADTPDNFQSRRPNTSFCFLDIRSPGLGDTAMYLCATSRVRDSLLYGYTFGSGTRLTVV.